This T cell receptor beta chain is from a study of blood T cell repertoires in COVID-19. From germline, CDR1 is SQVTM and CDR2 ANQGSEA. CDR3 size: 18 residues. V was cut by 0 bases and J by 0 bases, with 20 bases left in between. Clones were read by immunoSEQ multiplex PCR, and TCRdb kept only the in-frame ones, dropping some. Altogether around 250,000 clones are present, around 81% being singletons, with the ten largest covering about 2%. This clonotype originated in a man aged 25-40 years who had recovered from COVID-19. Sequencing used peripheral blood. The chain uses TRBV29-1 and TRBJ1-2, with a tentative D call TRBD1 (6 bases). The CDR3 nucleotides read TGCAGCGTTGAAGAGCTATTCCCACTCCAGGGGACTAACTATGGCTACACCTTC. It is translated as CSVEELFPLQGTNYGYTF.